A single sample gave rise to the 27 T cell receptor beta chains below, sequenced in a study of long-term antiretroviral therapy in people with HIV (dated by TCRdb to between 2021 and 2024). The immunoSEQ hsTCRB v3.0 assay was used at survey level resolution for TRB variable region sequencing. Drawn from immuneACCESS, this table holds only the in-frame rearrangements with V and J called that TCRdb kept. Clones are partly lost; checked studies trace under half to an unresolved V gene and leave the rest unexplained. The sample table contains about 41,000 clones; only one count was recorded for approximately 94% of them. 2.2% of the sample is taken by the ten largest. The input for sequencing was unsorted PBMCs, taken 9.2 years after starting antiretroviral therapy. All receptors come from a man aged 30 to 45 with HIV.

CDR3 coding DNA: TGTGCCAGCACCATGGGCCAGGGGCTCACCTACGAGCAGTACGTC. Translation gives CASTMGQGLTYEQYV. This chain joins TRBV6-1 and TRBJ2-7; maybe TRBD1 (6 bases). This CDR3 is built from 15 residues. V lost 7 bases and J lost 2, with 18 bases in between. The germline CDR1 and CDR2 sequences are MNHNS and SASEGT.

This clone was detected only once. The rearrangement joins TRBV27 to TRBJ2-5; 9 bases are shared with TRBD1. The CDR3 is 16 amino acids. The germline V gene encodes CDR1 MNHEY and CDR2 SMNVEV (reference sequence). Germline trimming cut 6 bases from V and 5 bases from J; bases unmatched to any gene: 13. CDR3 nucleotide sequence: TGTGCCAGCAGACAACCGGCGACAGGGGGTTCGGAGACCCAGTACTTC. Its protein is CASRQPATGGSETQYF.

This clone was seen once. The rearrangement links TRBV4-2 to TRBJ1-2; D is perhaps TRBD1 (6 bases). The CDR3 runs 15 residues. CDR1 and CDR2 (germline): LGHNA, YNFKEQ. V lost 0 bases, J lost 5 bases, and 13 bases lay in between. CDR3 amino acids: CASSQEGGLRYGYTF. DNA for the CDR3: TGTGCCAGCAGCCAAGAAGGGGGGCTTCGGTATGGCTACACCTTC.

CDR3 protein: CASAALASGRNEQFF. In DNA, the CDR3 is TGTGCCAGCGCGGCCCTGGCTAGCGGTCGAAATGAGCAGTTCTTC. The chain combines TRBV2 with TRBJ2-1; 7 bases line up with TRBD2. The germline V gene encodes CDR1 SNHLY and CDR2 FYNNEI. The ends lost 8 bases at V and 7 bases at J; junction bases unmatched: 14. The CDR3 has 15 amino acids.

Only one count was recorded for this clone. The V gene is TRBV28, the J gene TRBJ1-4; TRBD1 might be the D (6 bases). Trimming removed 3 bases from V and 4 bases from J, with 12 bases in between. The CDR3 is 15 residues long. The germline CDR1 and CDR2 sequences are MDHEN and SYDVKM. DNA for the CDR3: TGTGCCAGCAGTTTGCGGGGGCATGGTAATGAAAAACTGTTTTTT. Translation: CASSLRGHGNEKLFF.

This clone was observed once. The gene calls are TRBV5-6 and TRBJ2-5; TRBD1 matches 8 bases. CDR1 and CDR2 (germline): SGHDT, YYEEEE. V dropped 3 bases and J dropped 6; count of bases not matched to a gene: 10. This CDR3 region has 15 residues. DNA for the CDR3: TGTGCCAGCAGCTCCGGGACAGGCGTTCGGCAGACCCAGTACTTC. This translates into CASSSGTGVRQTQYF.

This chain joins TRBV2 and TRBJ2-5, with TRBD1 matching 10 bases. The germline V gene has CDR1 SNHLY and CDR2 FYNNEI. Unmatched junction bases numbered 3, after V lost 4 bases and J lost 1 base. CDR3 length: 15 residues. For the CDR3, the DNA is TGTGCCAGCAGTGCCTGGACAGGGGGCCAAGAGACCCAGTACTTC. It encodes CASSAWTGGQETQYF.

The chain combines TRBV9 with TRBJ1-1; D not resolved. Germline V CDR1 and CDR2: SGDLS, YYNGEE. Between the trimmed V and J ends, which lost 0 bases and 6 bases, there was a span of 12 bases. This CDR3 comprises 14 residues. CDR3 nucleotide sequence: TGTGCCAGCAGCGTAGCTGCGGTTACGGCTGAAGCTTTCTTT. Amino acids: CASSVAAVTAEAFF.

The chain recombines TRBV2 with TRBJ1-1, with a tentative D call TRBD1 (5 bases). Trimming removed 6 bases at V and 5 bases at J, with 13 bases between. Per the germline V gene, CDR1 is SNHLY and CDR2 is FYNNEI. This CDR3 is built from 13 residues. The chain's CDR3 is CASSRGVTTEAFF. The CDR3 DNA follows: TGTGCCAGCAGCCGGGGGGTAACAACTGAAGCTTTCTTT.

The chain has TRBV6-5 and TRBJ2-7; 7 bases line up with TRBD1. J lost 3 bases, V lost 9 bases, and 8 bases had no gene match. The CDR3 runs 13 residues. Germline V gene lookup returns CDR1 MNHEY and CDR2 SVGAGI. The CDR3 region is CARDLRTGYEQYV. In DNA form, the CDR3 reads TGTGCCAGGGATCTCAGGACAGGCTACGAGCAGTACGTC.

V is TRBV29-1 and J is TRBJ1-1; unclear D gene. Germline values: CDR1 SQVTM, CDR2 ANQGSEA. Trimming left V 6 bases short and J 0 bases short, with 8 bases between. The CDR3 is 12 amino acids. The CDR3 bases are TGCAGCGTATCTCGTCTGAACACTGAAGCTTTCTTT. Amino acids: CSVSRLNTEAFF.

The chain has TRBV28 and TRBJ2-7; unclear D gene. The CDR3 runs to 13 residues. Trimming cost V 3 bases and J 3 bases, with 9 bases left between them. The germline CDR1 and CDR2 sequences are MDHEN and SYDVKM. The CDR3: CASSFRLRYEQYV. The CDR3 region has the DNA TGTGCCAGCAGTTTTCGACTCCGCTACGAGCAGTACGTC.

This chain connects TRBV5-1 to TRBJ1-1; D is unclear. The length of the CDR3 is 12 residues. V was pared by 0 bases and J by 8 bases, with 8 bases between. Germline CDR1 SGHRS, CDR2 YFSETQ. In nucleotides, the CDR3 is TGCGCCAGCAGCTTGGACGGGCGGGAAGCTTTCTTT. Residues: CASSLDGREAFF.

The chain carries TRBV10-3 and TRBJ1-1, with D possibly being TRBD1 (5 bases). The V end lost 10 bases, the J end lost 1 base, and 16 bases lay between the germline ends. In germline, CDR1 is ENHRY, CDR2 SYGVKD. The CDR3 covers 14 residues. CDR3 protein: CATRVGDPNTEAFF. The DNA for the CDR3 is TGTGCCACCAGGGTGGGGGACCCGAACACTGAAGCTTTCTTT.

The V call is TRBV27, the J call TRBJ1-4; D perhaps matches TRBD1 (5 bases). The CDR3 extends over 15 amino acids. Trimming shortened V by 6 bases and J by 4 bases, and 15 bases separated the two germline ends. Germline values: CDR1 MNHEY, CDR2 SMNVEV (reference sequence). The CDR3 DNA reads TGTGCCAGCAGCCCTCCGGGACGGTATAATGAAAAACTGTTTTTT. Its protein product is CASSPPGRYNEKLFF.

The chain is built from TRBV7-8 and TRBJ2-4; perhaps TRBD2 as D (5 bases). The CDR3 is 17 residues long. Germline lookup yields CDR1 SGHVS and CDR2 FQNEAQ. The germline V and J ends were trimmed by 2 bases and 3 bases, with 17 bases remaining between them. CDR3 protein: CASSLLSRGSGKNIQYF. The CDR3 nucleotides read TGTGCCAGCAGCTTATTAAGTCGGGGTTCCGGCAAAAACATTCAGTACTTC.

The CDR3 region is CASTRPEGQGKTNTEAFF. In nucleotides, the CDR3 is TGTGCCAGCACCCGCCCTGAGGGACAGGGAAAGACAAACACTGAAGCTTTCTTT. The chain is built from TRBV6-7 and TRBJ1-1, with 9 nucleotides matching TRBD1. TRBV6-7 is given ORF status, its function remaining uncertain. CDR3 size: 18 residues. The J segment lost 2 bases and the V segment lost 7 bases, leaving 17 bases of the junction unmatched.

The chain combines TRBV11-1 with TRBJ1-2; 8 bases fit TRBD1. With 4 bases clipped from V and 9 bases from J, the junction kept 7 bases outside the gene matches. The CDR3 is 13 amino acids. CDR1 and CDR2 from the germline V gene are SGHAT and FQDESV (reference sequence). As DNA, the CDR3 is TGTGCCAGCAGCTCCAGGACAGGGTGGCGCTACACCTTC. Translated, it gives CASSSRTGWRYTF.

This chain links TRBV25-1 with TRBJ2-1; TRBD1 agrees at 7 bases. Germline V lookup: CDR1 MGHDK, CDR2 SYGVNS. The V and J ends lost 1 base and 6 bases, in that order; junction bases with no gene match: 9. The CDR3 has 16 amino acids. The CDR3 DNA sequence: TGTGCCAGCAGTGAATCGTCCCACAGGGGCCGCAATGAGCAGTTCTTC. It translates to CASSESSHRGRNEQFF. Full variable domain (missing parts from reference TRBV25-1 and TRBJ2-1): EADIYQTPRYLVIGTGKKITLECSQTMGHDKMYWYQQDPGMELHLIHYSYGVNSTEKGDLSSESTVSRIRTEHFPLTLESARPSHTSQYLCASSESSHRGRNEQFFGPGTRLTVL.

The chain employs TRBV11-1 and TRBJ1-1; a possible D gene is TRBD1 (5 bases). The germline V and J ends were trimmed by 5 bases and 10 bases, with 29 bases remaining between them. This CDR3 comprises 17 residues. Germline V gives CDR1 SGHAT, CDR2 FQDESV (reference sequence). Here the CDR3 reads CASSPFPKPDARDGAFF. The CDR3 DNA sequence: TGTGCCAGCAGCCCATTCCCCAAGCCGGACGCAAGGGACGGAGCTTTCTTT.

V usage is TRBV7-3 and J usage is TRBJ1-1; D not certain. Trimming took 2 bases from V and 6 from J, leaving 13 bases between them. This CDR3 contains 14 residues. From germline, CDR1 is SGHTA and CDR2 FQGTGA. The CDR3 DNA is TGTGCCAGCAGCTTAGTTCCGGGGAGCGCTGAAGCTTTCTTT. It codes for CASSLVPGSAEAFF.

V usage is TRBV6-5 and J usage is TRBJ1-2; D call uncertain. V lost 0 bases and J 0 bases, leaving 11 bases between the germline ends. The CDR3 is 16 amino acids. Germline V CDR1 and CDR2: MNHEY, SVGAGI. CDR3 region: CASSYSNSHSNYGYTF. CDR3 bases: TGTGCCAGCAGTTACTCGAATTCCCACTCTAACTATGGCTACACCTTC.

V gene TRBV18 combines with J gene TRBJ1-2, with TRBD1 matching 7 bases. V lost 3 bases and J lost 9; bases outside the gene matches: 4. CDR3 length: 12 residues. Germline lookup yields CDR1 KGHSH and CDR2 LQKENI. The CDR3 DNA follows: TGTGCCAGCTCACCTTCACAGGGGAGCTACACCTTC. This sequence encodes CASSPSQGSYTF.

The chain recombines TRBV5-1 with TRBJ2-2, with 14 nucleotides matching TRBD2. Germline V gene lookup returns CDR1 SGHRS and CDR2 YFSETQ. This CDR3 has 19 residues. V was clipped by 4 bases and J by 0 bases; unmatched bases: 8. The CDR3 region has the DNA TGCGCCAGCAGCCCGACCCCGGGACTAGCGGGGGCGAACACCGGGGAGCTGTTTTTT. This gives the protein CASSPTPGLAGANTGELFF.

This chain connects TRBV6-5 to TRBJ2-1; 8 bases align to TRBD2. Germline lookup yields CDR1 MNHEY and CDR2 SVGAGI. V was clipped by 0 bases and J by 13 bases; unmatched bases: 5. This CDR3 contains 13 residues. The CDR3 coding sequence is TGTGCCAGCAGTTACTCGGTAGCGGGGAACCAGTTCTTC. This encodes CASSYSVAGNQFF.

CDR3 bases: TGTGCCAGCAGCCAAGTGATCACAGGGGGGGAGGCAGATACGCAGTATTTT. Its translation is CASSQVITGGEADTQYF. This chain links TRBV4-2 with TRBJ2-3, with D perhaps TRBD1 (8 bases). This CDR3 has 17 amino acids. Trimming stripped 1 base from V and 4 bases from J, with 18 bases between. Germline values: CDR1 LGHNA, CDR2 YNFKEQ.

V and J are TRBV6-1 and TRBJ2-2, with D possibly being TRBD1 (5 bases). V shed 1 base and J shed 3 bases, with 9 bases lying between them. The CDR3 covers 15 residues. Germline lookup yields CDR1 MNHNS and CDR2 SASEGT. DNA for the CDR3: TGTGCCAGCAGTGAAGGGACACGCCACACCGGGGAGCTGTTTTTT. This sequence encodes CASSEGTRHTGELFF.